This TCR beta chain derives from a study of cytomegalovirus exposure and HLA in healthy donors. In the case of this clone: Its antigen is still unknown.

With 4 bases clipped from V and 4 bases from J, the junction kept 3 bases outside the gene matches. From germline, CDR1 is LNHDA and CDR2 SQIVND (reference sequence). This CDR3 is built from 14 residues. Primers: 60 Vbeta forward and 13 Jbeta reverse. Sequencing was performed with immunoSEQ multiplex PCR; in TCRdb, only in-frame clones are kept and a portion is missing. The repertoire consists of about 220,000 clones, with just over 75% occurring once and the leading ten covering roughly 0.62%. Study-wide results and limits: A few chains linked to CMV were shown in vitro to be specific for CMV antigens. Later analysis showed TCR association rates varying by HLA locus, highest for DRB1 and lowest for HLA-C. An analysis that came later showed most CMV-associated TCR beta chains appearing HLA-restricted.

Material: PBMCs. This sequence originates from a man aged 18 to 29 in good health and CMV-seronegative. The V call is TRBV19, the J call TRBJ1-4; TRBD1 matches 7 bases. The CDR3 sequence is CASSTGQLNEKLFF. The CDR3 DNA reads TGTGCCAGTAGTACGGGACAGCTTAATGAAAAACTGTTTTTT.